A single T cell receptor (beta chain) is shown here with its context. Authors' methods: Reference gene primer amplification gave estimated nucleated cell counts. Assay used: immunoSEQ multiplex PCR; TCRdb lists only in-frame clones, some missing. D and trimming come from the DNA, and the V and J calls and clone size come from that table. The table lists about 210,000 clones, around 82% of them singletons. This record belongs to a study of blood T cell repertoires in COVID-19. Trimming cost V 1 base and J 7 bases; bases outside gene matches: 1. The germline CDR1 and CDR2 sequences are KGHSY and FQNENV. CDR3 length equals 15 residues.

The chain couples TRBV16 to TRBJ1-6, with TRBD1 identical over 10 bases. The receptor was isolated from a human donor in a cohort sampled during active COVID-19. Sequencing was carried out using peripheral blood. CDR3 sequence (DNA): TGTGCCAGCAGCCAATTGGGACAGGGGAATTCACCCCTCCACTTT. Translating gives CASSQLGQGNSPLHF.